Sequencing of this T cell receptor (beta chain) was carried out in a study of radiotherapy plus CTLA-4 blockade in lung cancer. The V end lost 0 bases, the J end lost 3 bases, and 13 bases lay between the germline ends. Looked up from germline, CDR1 is SGDLS and CDR2 is YYNGEE. The CDR3 has 15 amino acids. Data came from immunoSEQ multiplex PCR; TCRdb stores just in-frame clones and leaves some out. The sample lists about 68,000 clones, roughly 85% seen once, with roughly 10% in the top ten. The sample consisted of peripheral blood, taken from a patient treated with radiotherapy plus ipilimumab. The sequence came from a human donor with non-small cell lung cancer who had a complete response to radiotherapy plus ipilimumab. The genes are TRBV9 and TRBJ2-7; D perhaps matches TRBD1 (6 bases). The CDR3 DNA follows: TGTGCCAGCAGCGTAGCCGGGACAAGGGACTACGAGCAGTACTTC. This translates into CASSVAGTRDYEQYF.